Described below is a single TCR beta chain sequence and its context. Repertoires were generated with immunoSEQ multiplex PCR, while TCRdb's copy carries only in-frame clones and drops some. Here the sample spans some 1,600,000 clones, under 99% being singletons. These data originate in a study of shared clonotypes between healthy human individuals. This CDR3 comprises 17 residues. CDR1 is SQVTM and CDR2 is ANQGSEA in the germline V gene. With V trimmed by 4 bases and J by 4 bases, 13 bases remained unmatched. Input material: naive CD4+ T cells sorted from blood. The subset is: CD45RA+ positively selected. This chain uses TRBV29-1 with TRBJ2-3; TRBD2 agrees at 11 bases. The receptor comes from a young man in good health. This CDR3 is CSVVQGTSGTLPDTQYF. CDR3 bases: TGCAGCGTTGTTCAAGGGACTAGCGGAACTCTCCCAGATACGCAGTATTTT.